Each of the 10 T cell receptor beta chains below was sequenced from the same sample in a study of shared clonotypes between healthy human individuals. TCRdb keeps only in-frame clones here, not all; method: immunoSEQ multiplex PCR. The repertoire holds 2,500,000 or so clones, with 80% to 95% as singletons. Sequenced input: naive CD4+ T cells from PBMCs. The subset here: CD45RA+ positively selected. All receptors derive from a man aged 18 to 30 in good health. Some clones in this sample may be carry-over from other donors' samples.

The chain carries TRBV5-1 and TRBJ2-5, with no clear D. This CDR3 contains 14 residues. CDR1 is SGHRS and CDR2 is YFSETQ in the germline V gene. The ends were cut back, 5 bases at V and 2 bases at J, with 13 bases in the middle. The CDR3 loop reads CASRSSWAQETQYF. In DNA, the CDR3 is TGCGCCAGCAGGTCCTCGTGGGCACAAGAGACCCAGTACTTC.

The chain carries TRBV5-6 and TRBJ2-1; 7 nucleotides match TRBD2. Germline trimming cut 7 bases from V and 6 bases from J; bases unmatched to any gene: 10. The germline V gene encodes CDR1 SGHDT and CDR2 YYEEEE. The CDR3 is 14 residues long. In DNA, the CDR3 is TGTGCCAGCTTTCGTCGCGGGAGTGTCAATGAGCAGTTCTTC. It yields the protein CASFRRGSVNEQFF.

The chain employs TRBV2 and TRBJ1-2; D is perhaps TRBD1 (6 bases). Germline CDR1 and CDR2: SNHLY and FYNNEI. V lost 0 bases and J lost 0, with 14 bases in between. CDR3 size: 17 residues. The CDR3 region is CASSEAQGSRSNYGYTF. The CDR3 bases are TGTGCCAGCAGTGAAGCGCAGGGGTCCCGCTCTAACTATGGCTACACCTTC.

The V call is TRBV5-1, the J call TRBJ2-7; perhaps TRBD1 as D (5 bases). CDR3 size: 12 residues. Trimming removed 2 bases from V and 6 bases from J, with 9 bases in between. Germline CDR1 SGHRS, CDR2 YFSETQ. The CDR3 reads CASSLGVSEQYF. CDR3 nucleotide sequence: TGCGCCAGCAGCTTAGGGGTCAGCGAGCAGTACTTC. Complete variable domain (other parts from reference TRBV5-1 and TRBJ2-7): KAGVTQTPRYLIKTRGQQVTLSCSPISGHRSVSWYQQTPGQGLQFLFEYFSETQRNKGNFPGRFSGRQFSNSRSEMNVSTLELGDSALYLCASSLGVSEQYFGPGTRLTVT.

This chain links TRBV6-4 with TRBJ2-1; D uncertain. Germline loops: CDR1 MRHNA, CDR2 SNTAGT. The CDR3 length is 15 residues. V dropped 5 bases and J dropped 1 base, with 12 bases sitting between them. CDR3 sequence (DNA): TGTGCCAGCAGTTTACTCCCGGGTTCCTACAATGAGCAGTTCTTC. Its translation is CASSLLPGSYNEQFF.

The gene calls are TRBV6-4 and TRBJ2-2, with a tentative D call TRBD1 (5 bases). Germline lookup yields CDR1 MRHNA and CDR2 SNTAGT. CDR3 size: 13 residues. The V end was cut by 4 bases, the J end by 5 bases, with 8 bases between. CDR3 sequence: CASSADRTGELFF. The CDR3 region has the DNA TGTGCCAGCAGTGCTGACAGAACCGGGGAGCTGTTTTTT.

The chain is built from TRBV21-1 and TRBJ2-7; the D call of TRBD2 is as the table states it, not checked on the DNA. TRBV21-1 is shown as a pseudogene. This CDR3 has 13 amino acids. CDR3 sequence reads: CASRRGDLYEQYF. In DNA form, the CDR3 reads TGTGCCTCGAGGCGGGGGGACCTCTACGAGCAGTACTTC.

V gene TRBV10-2 combines with J gene TRBJ2-3, with 11 positions matching TRBD1. This CDR3 comprises 15 residues. Germline V gene sequence: CDR1 WSHSY, CDR2 SAAADI. V was clipped by 8 bases and J by 1 base; unmatched bases: 5. Written as DNA, the CDR3 is TGCGCCAGCCGCCGGGACAGGGGGGGCACAGATACGCAGTATTTT. This sequence encodes CASRRDRGGTDTQYF.

V is TRBV20-1 and J is TRBJ2-3, with D possibly being TRBD2 (5 bases). V lost 4 bases and J lost 10, with 12 bases in between. CDR3 length equals 11 residues. Germline V gene sequence: CDR1 DFQATT, CDR2 SNEGSKA (reference sequence). In DNA form, the CDR3 reads TGCAGTGCTAACCCCGAGGGTGCGCAGTATTTT. It translates to CSANPEGAQYF.

The chain uses TRBV29-1 and TRBJ1-2; D is perhaps TRBD1 (6 bases). Trimming left V 6 bases short and J 5 bases short, with 19 bases between. CDR1 is SQVTM, CDR2 ANQGSEA, per germline. There are 14 residues in the CDR3. The CDR3, as DNA: TGCAGCGTGGGGGCGGGTCAAGGGTCATATGGCTACACCTTC. It yields the protein CSVGAGQGSYGYTF.